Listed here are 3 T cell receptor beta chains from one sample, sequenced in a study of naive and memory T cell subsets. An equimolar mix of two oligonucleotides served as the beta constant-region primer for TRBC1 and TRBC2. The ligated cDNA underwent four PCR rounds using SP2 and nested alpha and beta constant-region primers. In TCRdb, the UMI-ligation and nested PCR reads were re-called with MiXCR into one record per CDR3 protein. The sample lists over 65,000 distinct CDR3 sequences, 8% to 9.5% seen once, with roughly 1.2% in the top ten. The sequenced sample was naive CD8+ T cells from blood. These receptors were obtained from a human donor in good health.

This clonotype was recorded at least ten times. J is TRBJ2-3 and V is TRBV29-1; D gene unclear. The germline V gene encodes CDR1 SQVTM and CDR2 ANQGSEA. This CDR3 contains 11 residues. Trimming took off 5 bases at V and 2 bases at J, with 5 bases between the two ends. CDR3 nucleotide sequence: TGCAGCGTTCCGTTCACAGATACGCAGTATTTT. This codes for CSVPFTDTQYF.

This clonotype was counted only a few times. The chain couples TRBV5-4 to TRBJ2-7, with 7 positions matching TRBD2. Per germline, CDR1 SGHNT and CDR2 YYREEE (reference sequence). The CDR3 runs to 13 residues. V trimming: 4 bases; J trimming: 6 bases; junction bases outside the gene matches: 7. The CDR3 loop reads CASSRGGGREQYF. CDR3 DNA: TGTGCCAGCAGCCGGGGCGGGGGACGCGAGCAGTACTTC.

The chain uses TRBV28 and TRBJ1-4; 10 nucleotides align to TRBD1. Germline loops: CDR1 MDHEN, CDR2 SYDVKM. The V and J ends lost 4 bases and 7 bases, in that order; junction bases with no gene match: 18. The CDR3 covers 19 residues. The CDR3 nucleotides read TGTGCCAGCAGTTCCCTCTCCGGAGACAGGGGGCCAGGGGCTGAAAAACTGTTTTTT. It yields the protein CASSSLSGDRGPGAEKLFF.